This T cell receptor beta chain was identified during a study of CD8+CD57+ T cells in acquired aplastic anemia. This clonotype was counted ten times or more. The CDR3 runs to 13 residues. Per germline, CDR1 DFQATT and CDR2 SNEGSKA (reference sequence). Both TCR beta VDJ combination and CDR3 sequence profiling were carried out. Genomic DNA was the template for this profiling. TCRdb re-called the reads with MiXCR, one entry per CDR3 protein. This sample yields around 150,000 distinct CDR3 sequences, of which around 41% are seen a single time; almost 8.5% belongs to the top ten. The source of this sequence is a human donor in good health, serving as a control. The V call is TRBV20-1, the J call TRBJ2-5; TRBD1 might be the D (6 bases). Input material: sorted CD4+, CD8+, or CD8+CD57+ T cells (not recorded which) from PBMCs. CDR3 amino acids: CTLQGQRQETQYF. In DNA, the CDR3 is TGCACACTTCAGGGGCAGCGGCAAGAGACCCAGTACTTC.